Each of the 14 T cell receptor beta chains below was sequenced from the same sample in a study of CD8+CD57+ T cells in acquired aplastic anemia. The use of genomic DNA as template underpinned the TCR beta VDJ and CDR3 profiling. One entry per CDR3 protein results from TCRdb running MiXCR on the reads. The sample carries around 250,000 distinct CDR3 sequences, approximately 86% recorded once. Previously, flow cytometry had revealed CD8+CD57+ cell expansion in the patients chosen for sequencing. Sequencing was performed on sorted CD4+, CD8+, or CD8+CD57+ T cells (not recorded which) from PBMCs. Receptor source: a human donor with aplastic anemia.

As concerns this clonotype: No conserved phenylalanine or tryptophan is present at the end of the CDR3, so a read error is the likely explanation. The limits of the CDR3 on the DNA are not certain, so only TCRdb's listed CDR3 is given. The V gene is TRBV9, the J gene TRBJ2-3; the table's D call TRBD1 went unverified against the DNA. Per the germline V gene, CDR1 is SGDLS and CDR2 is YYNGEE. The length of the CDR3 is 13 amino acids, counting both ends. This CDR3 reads CASSDGSDAPHFV.

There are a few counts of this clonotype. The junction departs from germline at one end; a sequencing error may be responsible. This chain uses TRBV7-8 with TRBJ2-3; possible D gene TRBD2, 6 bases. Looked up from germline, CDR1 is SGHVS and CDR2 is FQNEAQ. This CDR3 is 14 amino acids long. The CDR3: CASSLAGGPTTQSF. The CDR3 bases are TGTGCCAGCAGCTTAGCGGGAGGTCCCACTACGCAGTCTTTT.

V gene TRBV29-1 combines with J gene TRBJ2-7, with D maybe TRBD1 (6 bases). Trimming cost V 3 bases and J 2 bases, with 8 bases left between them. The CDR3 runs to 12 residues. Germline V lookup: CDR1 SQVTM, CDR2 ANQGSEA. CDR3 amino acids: CSVEGATYEQYF. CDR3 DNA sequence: TGCAGCGTTGAGGGGGCCACCTACGAGCAGTACTTC.

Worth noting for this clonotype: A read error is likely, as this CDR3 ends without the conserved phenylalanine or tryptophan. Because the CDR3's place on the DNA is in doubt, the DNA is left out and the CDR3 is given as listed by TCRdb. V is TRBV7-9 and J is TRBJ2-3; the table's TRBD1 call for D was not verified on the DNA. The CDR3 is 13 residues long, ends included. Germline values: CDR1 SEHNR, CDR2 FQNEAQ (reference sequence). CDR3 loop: CASSLGGRYGANV.

The chain's CDR3 is CASRFELNLVEQYF. Written as DNA, the CDR3 is TGTGCCAGCAGATTCGAGCTGAACCTAGTGGAGCAGTACTTC. This rearrangement joins TRBV11-1 to TRBJ2-7; no clear D. This CDR3 is 14 amino acids long. Trimming took 6 bases from V and 7 from J, leaving 19 bases between them. Germline lookup yields CDR1 SGHAT and CDR2 FQDESV (reference sequence). The entire variable domain, with the rest obtained from reference TRBV11-1 and TRBJ2-7, is as follows: EAEVAQSPRYKITEKSQAVAFWCDPISGHATLYWYRQILGQGPELLVQFQDESVVDDSQLPKDRFSAERLKGVDSTLKIQPAELGDSAMYLCASRFELNLVEQYFGPGTRLTVT.

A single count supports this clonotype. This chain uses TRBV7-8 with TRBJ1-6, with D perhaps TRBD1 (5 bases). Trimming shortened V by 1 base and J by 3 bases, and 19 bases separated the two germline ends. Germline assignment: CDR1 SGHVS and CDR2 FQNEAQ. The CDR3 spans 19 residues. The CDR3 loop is CASSLVQGADTHYNSPLHF. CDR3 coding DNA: TGTGCCAGCAGCTTAGTGCAAGGGGCCGATACGCACTATAATTCACCCCTCCACTTT.

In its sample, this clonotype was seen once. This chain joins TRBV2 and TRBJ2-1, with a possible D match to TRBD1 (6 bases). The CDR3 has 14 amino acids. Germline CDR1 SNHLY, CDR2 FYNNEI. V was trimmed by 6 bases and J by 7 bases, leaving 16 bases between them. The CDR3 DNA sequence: TGTGCCAGCAGCGTAGTGGCCAGGGGTAATGAGCAGTTCTTC. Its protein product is CASSVVARGNEQFF.

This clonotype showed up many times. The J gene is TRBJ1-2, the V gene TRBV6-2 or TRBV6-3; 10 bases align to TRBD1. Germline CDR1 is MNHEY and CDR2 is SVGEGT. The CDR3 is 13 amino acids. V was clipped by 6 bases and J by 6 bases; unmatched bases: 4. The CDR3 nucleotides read TGTGCCAGCAGGACAGGGGGCCTGGATGGCTACACCTTC. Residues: CASRTGGLDGYTF.

CDR3 DNA sequence: TGTGCCAGCAGCCGGAACAGGGAGAGGACCACAGATACGCAGTATTTT. Protein sequence: CASSRNRERTTDTQYF. This chain connects TRBV5-8 to TRBJ2-3; the D gene is possibly TRBD1 (6 bases). From germline, CDR1 is SGHTS and CDR2 YDEGEE. CDR3 length equals 16 residues. Trimming removed 4 bases from V and 2 bases from J, with 17 bases in between.

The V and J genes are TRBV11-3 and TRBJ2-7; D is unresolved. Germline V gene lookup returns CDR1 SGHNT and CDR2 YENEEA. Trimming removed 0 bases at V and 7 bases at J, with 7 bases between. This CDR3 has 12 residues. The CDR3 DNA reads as TGTGCCAGCAGCTTAGATATAACAGAGCAGTACTTC. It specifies CASSLDITEQYF.

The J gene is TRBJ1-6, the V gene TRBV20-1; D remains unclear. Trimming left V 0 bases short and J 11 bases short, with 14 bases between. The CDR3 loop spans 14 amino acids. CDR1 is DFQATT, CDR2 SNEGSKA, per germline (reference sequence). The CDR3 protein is CSARDRGKGAPLHF. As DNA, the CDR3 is TGCAGTGCTAGAGACAGAGGCAAGGGTGCACCCCTCCACTTT.

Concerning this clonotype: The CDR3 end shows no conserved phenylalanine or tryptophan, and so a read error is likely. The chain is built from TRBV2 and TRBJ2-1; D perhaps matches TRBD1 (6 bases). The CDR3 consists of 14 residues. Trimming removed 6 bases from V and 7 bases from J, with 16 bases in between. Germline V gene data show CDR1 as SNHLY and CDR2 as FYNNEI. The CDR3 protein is CASSLVARGNEQFC. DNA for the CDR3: TGTGCCAGCAGCTTAGTGGCCAGGGGTAATGAGCAGTTCTGC.

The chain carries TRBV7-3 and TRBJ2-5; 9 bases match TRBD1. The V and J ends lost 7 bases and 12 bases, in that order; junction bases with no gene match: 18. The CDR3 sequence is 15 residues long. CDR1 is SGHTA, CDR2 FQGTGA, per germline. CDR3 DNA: TGTGCCAGCACCCCACAGGGGGCCTCGTCAGGGGCCAAGTACTTC. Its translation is CASTPQGASSGAKYF.

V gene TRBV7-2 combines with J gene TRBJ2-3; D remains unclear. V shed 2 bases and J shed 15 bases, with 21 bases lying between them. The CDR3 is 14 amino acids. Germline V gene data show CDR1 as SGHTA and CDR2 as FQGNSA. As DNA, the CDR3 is TGTGCCAGCAGCTTATCCGCAGAGAACGATCAGCACTATTTT. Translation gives CASSLSAENDQHYF.